This T cell receptor (beta chain) was recovered during a study of blood T cell repertoires in COVID-19. Study overall: Acute and convalescent COVID-19 specimens originated in the United States, Italy and Spain.

Participant-given clinical history determined each cohort assignment. Recovery among Cohort 3 donors was established by two negative PCRs, clearance, or symptom resolution. Source study methods: Amplification from reference gene primers served as the basis for estimated nucleated cell counts. The table came from immunoSEQ multiplex PCR; TCRdb's copy has only in-frame clones and leaves some out. V, J and clone size are taken as reported in that table, and D and trimming were inferred from the DNA itself. The data hold around 250,000 clones, with approximately 83% observed a single time. The CDR3 sequence is 15 residues long. The ends lost 3 bases at V and 5 bases at J; junction bases unmatched: 7. Germline V gene lookup returns CDR1 MGHRA and CDR2 YSYEKL.

This receptor was taken from a woman in her forties or fifties who had recovered from COVID-19. The sequenced sample was PBMCs or T cells enriched from blood (not recorded which). V and J are TRBV4-1 and TRBJ2-7, with 10 bases identical to TRBD1. The CDR3 DNA sequence: TGCGCCAGCAGCCAGGCCGGGACAGGGGCTAACGAGCAGTACTTC. As protein: CASSQAGTGANEQYF.